This is a list of T cell receptor beta chains from one sample in a study of identical twins. TCRdb analysed the 5' RACE reads with MiXCR anew, one entry per CDR3 protein. The sample contains 550,000 to 700,000 distinct CDR3 sequences, 9.6% of which appear only once. The sample was also reused in another study, on yellow fever vaccine responses in identical twins.

Sample: PBMCs. The source of these receptors is a woman between 18 and 29 years old in good health. CDR3s include the opening cysteine and the closing phenylalanine or tryptophan. Each record gives: D gene, V gene, clone size, J gene, CDR3 DNA, CDR3 protein. The D gene is left open where the match is weak. Size tells how often a clone was seen (once, few, many) or the class of an expanded clone, and some rows leave it out.

d_call: TRBD1
v_call: TRBV5-1
clone_size: many
j_call: TRBJ1-6
cdr3_nt: TGCGCCAGCAGCCGAGACAGGGGATTATCACCCCTCCACTTT
cdr3_aa: CASSRDRGLSPLHF

d_call: NA
v_call: TRBV4-3
clone_size: NA
j_call: TRBJ2-3
cdr3_nt: TGCGCCAGCAGCCAACTTAAAGGAAGCACAGATACGCAGTATTTT
cdr3_aa: CASSQLKGSTDTQYF

d_call: TRBD2
v_call: TRBV5-1
clone_size: many
j_call: TRBJ2-1
cdr3_nt: TGCGCCAGCAGCTTCTTTACTAGCGGGAGTCCAGGGGCCAATGAGCAGTTCTTC
cdr3_aa: CASSFFTSGSPGANEQFF

d_call: NA
v_call: TRBV9
clone_size: NA
j_call: TRBJ1-2
cdr3_nt: TGTGCCAGCAGCGCCGACGGAGAGGGGACGGGCTACACCTTC
cdr3_aa: CASSADGEGTGYTF

d_call: TRBD2
v_call: TRBV3-1
clone_size: few
j_call: TRBJ2-5
cdr3_nt: TGTGCCAGCAGCCAGGAAGCGGGGGAGACCCAGTACTTC
cdr3_aa: CASSQEAGETQYF

d_call: TRBD1
v_call: TRBV10-3
clone_size: many
j_call: TRBJ2-1
cdr3_nt: TGTGCCATCAGGAGGGACAGCCTGATGGAGGAGCAGTTCTTC
cdr3_aa: CAIRRDSLMEEQFF

d_call: NA
v_call: TRBV18
clone_size: few
j_call: TRBJ2-1
cdr3_nt: TGTGCCAGCTCACCCGCGGGCCTGAGCTCCTACAATGAGCAGTTCTTC
cdr3_aa: CASSPAGLSSYNEQFF

d_call: TRBD2
v_call: TRBV20-1
clone_size: few
j_call: TRBJ2-7
cdr3_nt: TGCAGTGCCAGACTAGCGGGAGTGGGGGAGCAGTACTTC
cdr3_aa: CSARLAGVGEQYF

d_call: TRBD1
v_call: TRBV5-1
clone_size: many
j_call: TRBJ1-5
cdr3_nt: TGCGCCAGCAGCTTGCAGGGGGGGAGCAATCAGCCCCAGCATTTT
cdr3_aa: CASSLQGGSNQPQHF

d_call: NA
v_call: TRBV10-3
clone_size: few
j_call: TRBJ1-1
cdr3_nt: TGTGCCATCAGTGAGCCACGAACTCATGGCACTGAAGCTTTCTTT
cdr3_aa: CAISEPRTHGTEAFF

d_call: TRBD2
v_call: TRBV9
clone_size: NA
j_call: TRBJ2-2
cdr3_nt: TGTGCCAGCAGAGCCGGGACTAGCGTTGGCGGGGAGCTGTTTTTT
cdr3_aa: CASRAGTSVGGELFF

d_call: NA
v_call: TRBV28
clone_size: few
j_call: TRBJ2-5
cdr3_nt: TGTGCCAGCGGGGCGGGGGCTAAAGGGGAGACCCAGTACTTC
cdr3_aa: CASGAGAKGETQYF

d_call: TRBD2
v_call: TRBV5-6
clone_size: few
j_call: TRBJ2-1
cdr3_nt: TGTGCCAGCAGCTTGGTTCTAGCGGACATCAATGAGCAGTTCTTC
cdr3_aa: CASSLVLADINEQFF

d_call: NA
v_call: TRBV4-3
clone_size: many
j_call: TRBJ1-4
cdr3_nt: TGCGCCAGCAGCCAAGTTAGAGCCCAGTCGAGGGTGGACGAAAAACTGTTTTTT
cdr3_aa: CASSQVRAQSRVDEKLFF

d_call: TRBD2
v_call: TRBV2
clone_size: once
j_call: TRBJ2-5
cdr3_nt: TGTGCCAGCAGTGAGTGGCTAGCGGGGGCCGAGACCCAGTACTTC
cdr3_aa: CASSEWLAGAETQYF

d_call: TRBD2
v_call: TRBV4-3
clone_size: many
j_call: TRBJ2-1
cdr3_nt: TGCGCCAGCAGCCAAACTAGCGGGGTTAATGAGCAGTTCTTC
cdr3_aa: CASSQTSGVNEQFF

d_call: NA
v_call: TRBV6-2/TRBV6-3
clone_size: many
j_call: TRBJ2-7
cdr3_nt: TGTGCCAGCGTAGGTGGGGCTACCTACGAGCAGTACTTC
cdr3_aa: CASVGGATYEQYF

d_call: TRBD2
v_call: TRBV5-6
clone_size: many
j_call: TRBJ2-2
cdr3_nt: TGTGCCAGCAGCTTGATGGGACTAACCACCGGGGAGCTGTTTTTT
cdr3_aa: CASSLMGLTTGELFF

d_call: TRBD2
v_call: TRBV12-3/TRBV12-4
clone_size: many
j_call: TRBJ2-5
cdr3_nt: TGTGCCAGCAGTTCTCGACTAGCGGGGGATGGAGAGACCCAGTACTTC
cdr3_aa: CASSSRLAGDGETQYF

d_call: NA
v_call: TRBV7-2
clone_size: few
j_call: TRBJ1-3
cdr3_nt: NA
cdr3_aa: CASSFGPGAGNTIYF

d_call: TRBD2
v_call: TRBV7-2
clone_size: many
j_call: TRBJ2-7
cdr3_nt: TGTGCCAGCAGCTTAGCAGGACTAGCGGGAGGGCGGGGGTTCTCCTACGAGCAGTACTTC
cdr3_aa: CASSLAGLAGGRGFSYEQYF

d_call: NA
v_call: TRBV29-1
clone_size: NA
j_call: TRBJ2-7
cdr3_nt: TGCAGCGTTGAAGTCACCACCGCGGGCGAGCAGTACTTC
cdr3_aa: CSVEVTTAGEQYF

d_call: NA
v_call: TRBV27
clone_size: many
j_call: TRBJ1-1
cdr3_nt: TGTGCCAGCAGCACCGGGATATCCCTTACTGAAGCTTTCTTT
cdr3_aa: CASSTGISLTEAFF

d_call: TRBD1
v_call: TRBV6-2/TRBV6-3
clone_size: NA
j_call: TRBJ2-6
cdr3_nt: TGTGCCAGCAGTTTTCCCCAGGGGGCTGGGGCCAACGTCCTGACTTTC
cdr3_aa: CASSFPQGAGANVLTF

d_call: NA
v_call: TRBV27
clone_size: NA
j_call: TRBJ2-1
cdr3_nt: TGTGCCAGCAGAACATACAAGGGGAGCTCCTACAATGAGCAGTTCTTC
cdr3_aa: CASRTYKGSSYNEQFF

d_call: TRBD2
v_call: TRBV4-2
clone_size: many
j_call: TRBJ2-1
cdr3_nt: TGTGCCAGCAGCAGACCGGGACTAGCAGCCCCCCCCCCGTTCTTC
cdr3_aa: CASSRPGLAAPPPFF

d_call: NA
v_call: TRBV25-1
clone_size: NA
j_call: TRBJ2-2
cdr3_nt: TGTGCCAGCAGTGAAGACATCGGTGGGAACACCGGGGAGCTGTTTTTT
cdr3_aa: CASSEDIGGNTGELFF

d_call: NA
v_call: TRBV12-3/TRBV12-4
clone_size: many
j_call: TRBJ2-2
cdr3_nt: TGTGCCAGCAGCCTCCCGCGGGGGCGCGGCGGGGAGCTGTTTTTT
cdr3_aa: CASSLPRGRGGELFF

d_call: TRBD1
v_call: TRBV20-1
clone_size: NA
j_call: TRBJ2-3
cdr3_nt: TGCAGTGCTAGAGTTACAGGGGGCACAGATACGCAGTATTTT
cdr3_aa: CSARVTGGTDTQYF

d_call: TRBD1
v_call: TRBV20-1
clone_size: many
j_call: TRBJ1-1
cdr3_nt: TGCAGTGCTTCCCGGGACAGGGGAGGGTTGTACGGTGAAGCTTTCTTT
cdr3_aa: CSASRDRGGLYGEAFF

d_call: NA
v_call: TRBV20-1
clone_size: NA
j_call: TRBJ2-4
cdr3_nt: TGCAGTGCTAGAGATTATTTTGCGATAGCCAAAAACATTCAGTACTTC
cdr3_aa: CSARDYFAIAKNIQYF

d_call: TRBD2
v_call: TRBV28
clone_size: NA
j_call: TRBJ2-3
cdr3_nt: TGTGCCAGCAGAGACCTAGCGGGAGGATTGAGCGCAGATACGCAGTATTTT
cdr3_aa: CASRDLAGGLSADTQYF

d_call: NA
v_call: TRBV27
clone_size: NA
j_call: TRBJ2-1
cdr3_nt: TGTGCCAGCAGTGGGGGCAAGCAGTTCTTC
cdr3_aa: CASSGGKQFF

d_call: NA
v_call: TRBV28
clone_size: NA
j_call: TRBJ1-2
cdr3_nt: TGTGCCAGCAGTTCCAAAATGGGTGGGGCAGGGGAGATCTATGGCTACACCTTC
cdr3_aa: CASSSKMGGAGEIYGYTF

d_call: NA
v_call: TRBV12-3/TRBV12-4
clone_size: many
j_call: TRBJ2-3
cdr3_nt: TGTGCCAGCAGTCGAAAGGGCCGGGCAGGGATCACAGATACGCAGTATTTT
cdr3_aa: CASSRKGRAGITDTQYF

d_call: NA
v_call: TRBV25-1
clone_size: NA
j_call: TRBJ2-6
cdr3_nt: TGTGCCAGCGCAGGCTCCTCTGGGGCCAACGTCCTGACTTTC
cdr3_aa: CASAGSSGANVLTF

d_call: NA
v_call: TRBV10-3
clone_size: few
j_call: TRBJ2-2
cdr3_nt: TGTGCCATCAGTGGCAGGTCCTCCGGGGAGCTGTTTTTT
cdr3_aa: CAISGRSSGELFF

d_call: NA
v_call: TRBV28
clone_size: few
j_call: TRBJ2-3
cdr3_nt: TGTGCCAGCAGTTTAAATCCCCCCAGGCAGTATTTT
cdr3_aa: CASSLNPPRQYF

d_call: TRBD1
v_call: TRBV10-3
clone_size: NA
j_call: TRBJ2-5
cdr3_nt: TGTGCCATCGGACAGGCGATACAAGAGACCCAGTACTTC
cdr3_aa: CAIGQAIQETQYF

d_call: TRBD1
v_call: TRBV5-1
clone_size: few
j_call: TRBJ1-6
cdr3_nt: TGCGCCAGCAGCTTAAGGACAGGGGCGGATTCACCCCTCCACTTT
cdr3_aa: CASSLRTGADSPLHF

d_call: NA
v_call: TRBV20-1
clone_size: many
j_call: TRBJ2-3
cdr3_nt: TGCAGTGCTAGAGTTCTCGGAGGGGTTACGCAGTATTTT
cdr3_aa: CSARVLGGVTQYF

d_call: TRBD1
v_call: TRBV6-2/TRBV6-3
clone_size: many
j_call: TRBJ2-5
cdr3_nt: TGTGCCAGCAGTTACTCACAGGGGCAGACCCAGTACTTC
cdr3_aa: CASSYSQGQTQYF

d_call: NA
v_call: TRBV4-2
clone_size: many
j_call: TRBJ2-2
cdr3_nt: TGTGCCAGCAGCCAGGATCAGGGGATAGTTACCGGGGAGCTGTTTTTT
cdr3_aa: CASSQDQGIVTGELFF

d_call: NA
v_call: TRBV7-6
clone_size: few
j_call: TRBJ2-7
cdr3_nt: TGTGCCAGCAGTCCGGACGGAATATCATCCTACGAGCAGTACTTC
cdr3_aa: CASSPDGISSYEQYF

d_call: TRBD2
v_call: TRBV15
clone_size: NA
j_call: TRBJ2-4
cdr3_nt: TGTGCCACCAGCAGAGATAAATCTAGCGGGACGCAAAACATTCAGTACTTC
cdr3_aa: CATSRDKSSGTQNIQYF

d_call: NA
v_call: TRBV7-9
clone_size: many
j_call: TRBJ1-2
cdr3_nt: TGTGCCAGCAGCCCAGCTACGGGGTTC
cdr3_aa: CASSPATGF

d_call: TRBD1
v_call: TRBV11-2
clone_size: few
j_call: TRBJ2-1
cdr3_nt: TGTGCCAGCAGCTTACCCCGCACAGGGGGCCCTGATACCTCCTACAATGAGCAGTTCTTC
cdr3_aa: CASSLPRTGGPDTSYNEQFF

d_call: NA
v_call: TRBV27
clone_size: few
j_call: TRBJ2-5
cdr3_nt: TGTGCCAGCGCCCTCGGAGCATTAGAGACCCAGTACTTC
cdr3_aa: CASALGALETQYF

d_call: NA
v_call: TRBV7-9
clone_size: few
j_call: TRBJ2-6
cdr3_nt: TGTGCCACACAGAGGGGTGGAGTGGATGGGGCCAACGTCCTGACTTTC
cdr3_aa: CATQRGGVDGANVLTF

d_call: TRBD1
v_call: TRBV12-3/TRBV12-4
clone_size: few
j_call: TRBJ2-4
cdr3_nt: TGTGCCAGCAGTTTCAGGGGGCATATTGCCAAAAACATTCAGTACTTC
cdr3_aa: CASSFRGHIAKNIQYF

d_call: NA
v_call: TRBV20-1
clone_size: few
j_call: TRBJ2-3
cdr3_nt: TGCAGTGCAGGTTCCCCGTCCGCAGATACGCAGTATTTT
cdr3_aa: CSAGSPSADTQYF

d_call: NA
v_call: TRBV4-3
clone_size: many
j_call: TRBJ2-1
cdr3_nt: TGCGCCAGCAGCCAAGAACGGATAGCCGGGTACAATGAGCAGTTCTTC
cdr3_aa: CASSQERIAGYNEQFF

d_call: NA
v_call: TRBV7-2
clone_size: NA
j_call: TRBJ2-2
cdr3_nt: TGTGCCAGCAGCTGGATGGACGGGGAGCTGTTTTTT
cdr3_aa: CASSWMDGELFF

d_call: NA
v_call: TRBV11-1
clone_size: many
j_call: TRBJ2-4
cdr3_nt: TGTGCCAGCAGCTTAGCGGTTTGGACCCACGTAGCCAAAAACATTCAGTACTTC
cdr3_aa: CASSLAVWTHVAKNIQYF

d_call: TRBD1
v_call: TRBV7-8
clone_size: many
j_call: TRBJ1-5
cdr3_nt: TGTGCCAGCAGCCCCCTGGACAGGGGGCTTGGTCAGCCCCAGCATTTT
cdr3_aa: CASSPLDRGLGQPQHF

d_call: TRBD2
v_call: TRBV3-1
clone_size: NA
j_call: TRBJ2-5
cdr3_nt: TGTGCCAGCAGCCAAGATAGGAGCGGGGGGGCCCGGGAGACCCAGTACTTC
cdr3_aa: CASSQDRSGGARETQYF